One sample yielded the 4 T cell receptor beta chains listed below, sequenced in a study of T cell responses to AZD1222 COVID-19 vaccine. Here immunoSEQ multiplex PCR was the method, and the copy in TCRdb shows in-frame clones only, minus some. The sample contains around 140,000 clones, 85% of which appear only once. Source: peripheral blood, taken 28 days after the second dose of the MenACWY control vaccine. The receptors were gathered from an adult who received the MenACWY meningococcal vaccine as a control.

The chain uses TRBV5-8 and TRBJ1-1; 8 nucleotides agree with TRBD1. V was pared by 4 bases and J by 3 bases, with 14 bases of the junction left unmatched. Germline assignment: CDR1 SGHTS and CDR2 YDEGEE. The CDR3 consists of 17 residues. The CDR3 spells CASSLFQGAPKDTEAFF. The CDR3 nucleotides read TGTGCCAGCAGCCTATTTCAGGGGGCCCCTAAGGACACTGAAGCTTTCTTT.

This chain joins TRBV7-2 and TRBJ2-3, with D possibly called TRBD1 or TRBD2 (7 bases each). The V end lost 5 bases, the J end lost 8 bases, and 17 bases lay between the germline ends. The CDR3 is 14 amino acids. From germline, CDR1 is SGHTA and CDR2 FQGNSA. The CDR3 spells CASSPNPGGATQYF. The DNA of the CDR3 is TGTGCCAGCAGCCCCAATCCAGGGGGGGCTACGCAGTATTTT.

V usage is TRBV19 and J usage is TRBJ2-3; 7 bases map to TRBD2. Germline V gene data show CDR1 as LNHDA and CDR2 as SQIVND (reference sequence). The CDR3 runs 14 residues. Trimming at V came to 9 bases and at J to 1 base, leaving 7 bases not matched to a gene. The CDR3 region is CASGRRAGTDTQYF. In DNA form, the CDR3 reads TGTGCCAGCGGGAGGAGGGCTGGCACAGATACGCAGTATTTT.

This clone has a handful of counts. The rearrangement links TRBV18 to TRBJ1-6; D is perhaps TRBD1 (5 bases). CDR3 length: 17 residues. Between the trimmed V and J ends, which lost 0 bases and 9 bases, there was a span of 18 bases. Germline CDR1 reads KGHSH; CDR2 reads LQKENI. DNA for the CDR3: TGTGCCAGCTCACCACCTGCGGGGGGATCTTCCCGTTCACCCCTCCACTTT. It yields the protein CASSPPAGGSSRSPLHF.